The 32 T cell receptor beta chains below were found in one sample sequenced in a study of blood T cell repertoires in COVID-19. Measured with immunoSEQ multiplex PCR; TCRdb has only the in-frame clones, and not every one. The repertoire holds some 300,000 clones, more than 90% seen once, with roughly 3.9% in the top ten. The sequenced sample consisted of PBMCs or T cells enriched from blood (not recorded which). These receptors originate from a woman aged 25-40 years who had been exposed to COVID-19.

The chain combines TRBV7-6 with TRBJ2-1; TRBD2 aligns across 11 bases. V shed 2 bases, J shed 4 bases, and the junction held 7 bases outside the gene matches. Germline-derived CDR1 and CDR2 are SGHVS and FNYEAQ. The CDR3 totals 17 residues. As DNA, the CDR3 is TGTGCCAGCAGCTTACCTTTAGCGGGGGGGAGTTACAATGAGCAGTTCTTC. Encoded protein: CASSLPLAGGSYNEQFF.

The chain is built from TRBV7-9 and TRBJ1-5, with a possible D match to TRBD1 (5 bases). CDR3 length equals 15 residues. V was pared by 0 bases and J by 7 bases, with 13 bases between. Germline CDR1 SEHNR, CDR2 FQNEAQ (reference sequence). Written as DNA, the CDR3 is TGTGCCAGCAGCTTAGCAGAAGGCTCAGGGCAGCCCCAGCATTTT. It encodes CASSLAEGSGQPQHF.

The J gene is TRBJ2-5, the V gene TRBV3-1 (or the pseudogene TRBV3-2); 7 bases fit TRBD2. The V and J ends lost 5 bases and 5 bases, in that order; junction bases with no gene match: 8. Germline-derived CDR1 and CDR2 are LGHDT and YNNKEL (reference sequence). This CDR3 contains 14 residues. The CDR3 DNA follows: TGTGCCAGCAGCTCACACGGGGGGAAGGAGACCCAGTACTTC. It yields the protein CASSSHGGKETQYF.

J is TRBJ1-2 and V is TRBV5-1; D possibly corresponds to TRBD1 (6 bases). This CDR3 has 13 amino acids. The germline gives CDR1 SGHRS, CDR2 YFSETQ. Trimming removed 4 bases at V and 4 bases at J, with 11 bases between. The CDR3 DNA reads TGCGCCAGCAGCCGGAGGGGGGGCTATGGCTACACCTTC. As protein: CASSRRGGYGYTF.

This clone came up once. V is TRBV6-5 and J is TRBJ1-2; TRBD1 matches 7 bases. Germline loops: CDR1 MNHEY, CDR2 SVGAGI. CDR3 size: 12 residues. J was trimmed by 2 bases and V by 8 bases; bases with no gene match: 2. The CDR3 region has the DNA TGTGCCAGCCTGACAGGGAACTATGGCTACACCTTC. This translates into CASLTGNYGYTF.

The chain has TRBV13 and TRBJ1-6; 8 bases agree with TRBD1. CDR1 is PRHDT and CDR2 is FYEKMQ in the germline V gene (reference sequence). The CDR3 length is 17 residues. Trimming took 5 bases from V and 9 from J; bases not matched to a gene: 15. The CDR3 loop is CASSHFLNGQGGSPLHF. CDR3 in DNA: TGTGCCAGCAGCCACTTCCTCAACGGACAGGGAGGTTCACCCCTCCACTTT.

The chain is built from TRBV5-4 and TRBJ2-1; a possible D gene is TRBD2 (5 bases). There are 14 residues in the CDR3. Germline V gene sequence: CDR1 SGHNT, CDR2 YYREEE (reference sequence). Trimming took 5 bases from V and 4 from J, leaving 13 bases between them. The CDR3 region is CASRPTTRYNEQFF. DNA of the CDR3: TGTGCCAGCAGGCCAACAACTAGATACAATGAGCAGTTCTTC.

The chain links TRBV11-2 to TRBJ2-5; D is unclear. Deletions cut 5 bases from V and 0 bases from J, with 10 bases between. The germline CDR1 and CDR2 sequences are SGHAT and FQNNGV. This CDR3 spans 14 amino acids. The CDR3 protein is CASSIALNQETQYF. For the CDR3, the DNA is TGTGCCAGCAGCATTGCACTAAACCAAGAGACCCAGTACTTC.

This clone has only a few counts. The chain is built from TRBV19 and TRBJ2-7, with 9 positions matching TRBD1. V lost 2 bases to trimming and J lost 5 bases; unmatched junction nucleotides: 10. The CDR3 is 16 residues long. The V gene's germline CDR1 is LNHDA and CDR2 SQIVND (reference sequence). CDR3 region: CASSITGGQGIHEQYF. The CDR3 DNA sequence: TGTGCCAGTAGTATAACGGGGGGACAGGGTATCCACGAGCAGTACTTC.

The chain uses TRBV10-3 and TRBJ2-5; 8 bases are a match to TRBD1. Looked up from germline, CDR1 is ENHRY and CDR2 is SYGVKD. This CDR3 spans 14 amino acids. The V and J ends lost 5 bases and 4 bases, in that order; junction bases with no gene match: 6. CDR3 loop: CAISRTGQGETQYF. The CDR3, as DNA: TGTGCCATCAGTAGGACAGGGCAAGGAGAGACCCAGTACTTC.

In its sample, this clone was seen a few times. The V call is TRBV6-5, the J call TRBJ2-7; 10 bases are a match to TRBD2. CDR1 is MNHEY and CDR2 is SVGAGI in the germline V gene. After removal of 8 bases from V and 0 bases from J, the junction contained 7 bases not matched to a gene. This CDR3 region has 15 residues. CDR3 amino acids: CASSVAGGLSYEQYF. The CDR3, as DNA: TGTGCCAGCTCAGTAGCGGGGGGCCTCTCCTACGAGCAGTACTTC.

The gene calls are TRBV5-4 and TRBJ2-5; TRBD1 agrees at 8 bases. This CDR3 comprises 14 residues. J lost 4 bases, V lost 5 bases, and 7 bases had no gene match. Germline V lookup: CDR1 SGHNT, CDR2 YYREEE (reference sequence). DNA of the CDR3: TGTGCCAGCAGAATGGACAGGGTTGGAGAGACCCAGTACTTC. Amino acid sequence: CASRMDRVGETQYF.

The rearrangement links TRBV19 to TRBJ1-6, with D possibly matching TRBD1 (6 bases). CDR1 and CDR2 (germline): LNHDA, SQIVND (reference sequence). This CDR3 comprises 16 residues. Deletions cut 3 bases from V and 3 bases from J, with 12 bases between. The CDR3: CASSITGTIYNSPLHF. The CDR3 nucleotides read TGTGCCAGTAGTATCACCGGGACAATCTATAATTCACCCCTCCACTTT.

This chain joins TRBV11-2 and TRBJ1-4; 8 nucleotides agree with TRBD1. Germline CDR1 SGHAT, CDR2 FQNNGV. This CDR3 spans 13 amino acids. The junction had 4 bases not matched to a gene; V was cut back by 2 bases and J by 11 bases. The CDR3 here is CASSLSTGDKLFF. Here the CDR3 DNA reads TGTGCCAGCAGCTTATCGACAGGGGATAAACTGTTTTTT.

J is TRBJ1-4 and V is TRBV3-1 (or the pseudogene TRBV3-2), with D tentatively TRBD1 (5 bases). Germline V CDR1 and CDR2: LGHDT, YNNKEL (reference sequence). Trimming took off 2 bases at V and 10 bases at J, with 11 bases between the two ends. The CDR3 contains 13 residues. The CDR3 DNA reads TGTGCCAGCAGCCAAAACAAAAGGGGAAAACTGTTTTTT. This codes for CASSQNKRGKLFF.

In this sample, this clone turned up once. This chain uses TRBV4-2 with TRBJ2-7; D is possibly TRBD1 (6 bases). Germline CDR1 reads LGHNA; CDR2 reads YNFKEQ. Trimming took off 1 base at V and 4 bases at J, with 14 bases between the two ends. The CDR3 totals 15 residues. CDR3 residues: CASSQGLQGEYEQYF. The CDR3 nucleotides are TGTGCCAGCAGCCAAGGTCTACAGGGCGAATACGAGCAGTACTTC.

The chain recombines TRBV11-2 with TRBJ1-2, with TRBD1 identical over 9 bases. The J segment lost 5 bases and the V segment lost 5 bases, leaving 6 bases of the junction unmatched. This CDR3 is 14 amino acids long. Germline V lookup: CDR1 SGHAT, CDR2 FQNNGV. The CDR3 reads CASSRDRVGYGYTF. CDR3 sequence (DNA): TGTGCCAGCAGCCGGGACAGGGTGGGGTATGGCTACACCTTC.

V is TRBV27 and J is TRBJ1-2; TRBD1 aligns across 7 bases. Germline V gives CDR1 MNHEY, CDR2 SMNVEV (reference sequence). This CDR3 comprises 14 residues. The trim removed 4 bases at V and 8 bases at J, leaving 10 bases unmatched. CDR3 nucleotides: TGTGCCAGCAGTTATTCCCAGGGGGTCGGGGGCTACACCTTC. This encodes CASSYSQGVGGYTF.

The V and J genes are TRBV4-1 and TRBJ1-2, with D possibly TRBD1 on 6 matching bases. Trimming shortened V by 2 bases and J by 5 bases, and 15 bases separated the two germline ends. The germline V gene has CDR1 MGHRA and CDR2 YSYEKL. There are 15 residues in the CDR3. For the CDR3, the DNA is TGCGCCAGCAGCCAAAGAATGGACAGTCAATATGGCTACACCTTC. It translates to CASSQRMDSQYGYTF.

CDR3 coding DNA: TGTGCCAGCAGGACCGCGGGGTTATCTGAAGCTTTCTTT. This gives the protein CASRTAGLSEAFF. V and J are TRBV28 and TRBJ1-1; D not certain. The CDR3 totals 13 residues. The germline CDR1 and CDR2 sequences are MDHEN and SYDVKM. V lost 6 bases, J lost 6 bases, and 14 bases lay in between.

A word on this clone: The sample contains more than one DNA sequence encoding this CDR3. The V and J genes are TRBV7-9 and TRBJ1-1, with TRBD1 matching 7 bases. The germline CDR1 and CDR2 sequences are SEHNR and FQNEAQ (reference sequence). The CDR3 consists of 13 residues. Trimming removed 5 bases from V and 3 bases from J; junction bases left unmatched: 3. The DNA of the CDR3 is TGTGCCAGCAGCCTTCAGGGGGACACTGAAGCTTTCTTT. It encodes CASSLQGDTEAFF.

The chain combines TRBV10-3 with TRBJ1-3; D ambiguous. In germline, CDR1 is ENHRY, CDR2 SYGVKD. V lost 0 bases to trimming and J lost 0 bases, with 18 bases between them. The CDR3 spans 19 residues. The CDR3 coding sequence is TGTGCCATCAGTGAGTCGCGGGGTAGGCTCTCCAACTCTGGAAACACCATATATTTT. It codes for CAISESRGRLSNSGNTIYF.

J is TRBJ2-7 and V is TRBV7-2; maybe TRBD2 (6 bases). From germline, CDR1 is SGHTA and CDR2 FQGNSA. V gave up 2 bases and J gave up 2 bases, with 13 bases separating them. This CDR3 region has 15 residues. The CDR3 spells CASSLSGSAPYEQYF. The CDR3, as DNA: TGTGCCAGCAGCTTAAGCGGGTCTGCCCCCTACGAGCAGTACTTC.

This chain uses TRBV13 with TRBJ2-7, with 8 bases identical to TRBD1. Trimming took 5 bases from V and 5 from J; bases not matched to a gene: 8. In germline, CDR1 is PRHDT, CDR2 FYEKMQ (reference sequence). The length of the CDR3 is 14 residues. CDR3 sequence (DNA): TGTGCCAGCAGCCACGGGACAGGAAGCAACGAGCAGTACTTC. Residues: CASSHGTGSNEQYF.

V usage is TRBV12-3 or TRBV12-4 and J usage is TRBJ1-1, with D possibly matching TRBD1 (5 bases). The CDR3 sequence is 13 residues long. V lost 4 bases, J lost 6 bases, and 12 bases lay in between. CDR3 in amino acids: CASSWGREAEAFF. The CDR3 DNA is TGTGCCAGCAGTTGGGGCAGGGAGGCTGAAGCTTTCTTT.

This clone was recorded a few times. The rearrangement links TRBV19 to TRBJ1-1, with a tentative D call TRBD1 (5 bases). Germline CDR1 and CDR2: LNHDA and SQIVND (reference sequence). The CDR3 sequence is 12 residues long. In DNA, the CDR3 is TGTGGCACCTCCTGGGGGGACACTGAAGCTTTCTTT. It codes for CGTSWGDTEAFF.

The CDR3 loop reads CASSKDRVNTGELFF. In nucleotides, the CDR3 is TGTGCCAGCAGCAAGGACAGGGTGAACACCGGGGAGCTGTTTTTT. The chain recombines TRBV5-5 with TRBJ2-2; TRBD1 matches at 8 bases. The V and J ends lost 4 bases and 1 base, in that order; junction bases with no gene match: 3. The CDR3 is 15 amino acids. CDR1 SGHKS and CDR2 YYEKEE come from the germline V gene (reference sequence).

The rearrangement joins TRBV4-2 to TRBJ1-2, with D possibly being TRBD1 (5 bases). V was trimmed by 2 bases and J by 3 bases, leaving 10 bases between them. The CDR3 contains 14 residues. The germline CDR1 and CDR2 sequences are LGHNA and YNFKEQ. DNA of the CDR3: TGTGCCAGCAGCCAATTCCAGGGCGACTATGGCTACACCTTC. Protein: CASSQFQGDYGYTF.

The chain couples TRBV9 to TRBJ2-1; D is ambiguous. Germline V lookup: CDR1 SGDLS, CDR2 YYNGEE. Trimming removed 3 bases at V and 2 bases at J, with 9 bases between. The CDR3 has 14 residues. The CDR3 nucleotides read TGTGCCAGCAGCGGCGCGCCCACCTACAATGAGCAGTTCTTC. Its protein is CASSGAPTYNEQFF.

The V gene is TRBV28, the J gene TRBJ1-5; D uncertain. The CDR3 runs to 15 residues. Trimming took off 3 bases at V and 3 bases at J, with 12 bases between the two ends. Germline values: CDR1 MDHEN, CDR2 SYDVKM. This CDR3 reads CASSFISGFNQPQHF. CDR3 nucleotides: TGTGCCAGCAGTTTTATTTCAGGATTCAATCAGCCCCAGCATTTT.

The V gene is TRBV5-1, the J gene TRBJ2-7, with 11 positions matching TRBD1. From germline, CDR1 is SGHRS and CDR2 YFSETQ. With V trimmed by 0 bases and J by 4 bases, 6 bases remained unmatched. This CDR3 is built from 16 residues. DNA of the CDR3: TGCGCCAGCAGCTTGGCCCCGGGACAGGGGGGTTACGAGCAGTACTTC. Protein sequence: CASSLAPGQGGYEQYF.

This chain links TRBV6-2 or TRBV6-3 with TRBJ2-7, with D possibly matching TRBD2 (5 bases). Germline-derived CDR1 and CDR2 are MNHEY and SVGEGT. Trimming took off 2 bases at V and 12 bases at J, with 11 bases between the two ends. The CDR3 spans 11 residues. CDR3 residues: CASSYGGDGYF. In DNA, the CDR3 is TGTGCCAGCAGTTACGGAGGAGATGGGTACTTC.